This TCR beta chain was observed in a study of T cell responses to AZD1222 COVID-19 vaccine. Second-dose intervals of approximately 4 or approximately 12 weeks were pooled. This clone was recorded a few times. With 1 base clipped from V and 3 bases from J, the junction kept 3 bases outside the gene matches. Germline V gene data show CDR1 as LGHNA and CDR2 as YSLEER. This CDR3 is 17 amino acids long. Some clones are missing from TCRdb's copy, which holds only in-frame ones; the method was immunoSEQ multiplex PCR. Here the sample spans approximately 170,000 clones, around 94% being singletons. The chain joins TRBV4-3 to TRBJ2-6; TRBD2 aligns across 10 bases. The sequence derives from an adult who received the AZD1222 COVID-19 vaccine. Sequencing was performed on peripheral blood, taken 28 days after the second AZD1222 dose. CDR3 nucleotides: TGCGCCAGCAGCCAAGGTCCTAGCGGGAGTGGGGCCAACGTCCTGACTTTC. Translated, it gives CASSQGPSGSGANVLTF.